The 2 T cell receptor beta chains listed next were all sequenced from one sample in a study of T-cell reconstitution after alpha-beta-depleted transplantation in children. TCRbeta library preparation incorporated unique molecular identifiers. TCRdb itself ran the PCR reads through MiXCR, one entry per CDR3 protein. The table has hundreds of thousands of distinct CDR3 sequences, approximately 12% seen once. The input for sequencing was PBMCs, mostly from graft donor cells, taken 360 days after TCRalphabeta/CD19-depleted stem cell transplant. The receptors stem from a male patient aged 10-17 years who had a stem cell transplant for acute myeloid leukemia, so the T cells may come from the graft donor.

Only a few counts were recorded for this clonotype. DNA for the CDR3: TGCAGTGCTAGAAAGGGGACTAGCGGGAGCCTGTACCAAGAGACCCAGTACTTC. Translating it yields CSARKGTSGSLYQETQYF. The J gene is TRBJ2-5, the V gene TRBV20-1; 14 nucleotides line up with TRBD2. This CDR3 has 18 amino acids. V lost 2 bases and J lost 0; bases outside the gene matches: 8. Per germline, CDR1 DFQATT and CDR2 SNEGSKA (reference sequence).

The CDR3 DNA is TGCAGCGTTGGGGGCCCGGGAGCGTACGAGCAGTACTTC. Protein sequence: CSVGGPGAYEQYF. V and J are TRBV29-1 and TRBJ2-7; perhaps TRBD2 as D (6 bases). The V gene's germline CDR1 is SQVTM and CDR2 ANQGSEA. This CDR3 has 13 residues. Trimming left V 4 bases short and J 4 bases short, with 14 bases between.